The 10 T cell receptor beta chains reported below all come from one sample, sequenced in a study of blood T cell repertoires in COVID-19. Repertoires were generated with immunoSEQ multiplex PCR, while TCRdb's copy carries only in-frame clones and drops some. Among 200,000 to 250,000 clones listed, about 80% were seen once. Material: PBMCs or T cells enriched from blood (not recorded which). The receptors derive from a woman between 35 and 50 years old who had been exposed to COVID-19.

V is TRBV7-9 and J is TRBJ1-5; 9 positions match TRBD1. The CDR3 has 14 amino acids. Looked up from germline, CDR1 is SEHNR and CDR2 is FQNEAQ (reference sequence). The junction had 3 bases not matched to a gene; V was cut back by 5 bases and J by 4 bases. CDR3: CASSTTGGNQPQHF. In DNA, the CDR3 is TGTGCCAGCAGCACGACAGGGGGAAATCAGCCCCAGCATTTT.

This rearrangement joins TRBV28 to TRBJ1-6, with 8 bases aligning to TRBD1. Germline CDR1 MDHEN, CDR2 SYDVKM. This CDR3 contains 13 residues. Trimming took 7 bases from V and 6 from J; bases not matched to a gene: 2. CDR3 DNA: TGTGCCAGCACCGACAGGGGTAATTCACCCCTCCACTTT. Protein sequence: CASTDRGNSPLHF. The whole variable domain, remainder taken from reference TRBV28 and TRBJ1-6, is DVKVTQSSRYLVKRTGEKVFLECVQDMDHENMFWYRQDPGLGLRLIYFSYDVKMKEKGDIPEGYSVSREKKERFSLILESASTNQTSMYLCASTDRGNSPLHFGNGTRLTVT.

The gene calls are TRBV27 and TRBJ2-7; weak D call: TRBD1 (6 bases). Germline V gene sequence: CDR1 MNHEY, CDR2 SMNVEV (reference sequence). V lost 2 bases and J 6 bases, leaving 8 bases between the germline ends. This CDR3 has 12 amino acids. The CDR3 nucleotides read TGTGCCAGCAGTTTAAACAGGGTCGAGCAGTACTTC. Translation: CASSLNRVEQYF.

The chain links TRBV9 to TRBJ2-2; the D is unclear. V gave up 1 base and J gave up 0 bases, with 4 bases separating them. The CDR3 runs to 14 residues. From germline, CDR1 is SGDLS and CDR2 YYNGEE. CDR3 nucleotides: TGTGCCAGCAGCGTAAGCCCGAACACCGGGGAGCTGTTTTTT. This sequence encodes CASSVSPNTGELFF.

V is TRBV6-5 and J is TRBJ2-7, with D perhaps matching TRBD2 (5 bases). With 0 bases removed from V and 7 bases from J, the gap between germline ends came to 10 bases. This CDR3 has 13 residues. Germline V gene sequence: CDR1 MNHEY, CDR2 SVGAGI. CDR3 sequence: CASSYSGSGEQYF. DNA of the CDR3: TGTGCCAGCAGTTACTCGGGGTCGGGAGAGCAGTACTTC.

The chain joins TRBV4-3 to TRBJ1-2; D uncertain. Trimming took 0 bases from V and 4 from J, leaving 9 bases between them. Germline loops: CDR1 LGHNA, CDR2 YSLEER. The CDR3 runs to 14 residues. The CDR3 loop is CASSQDVGIYGYTF. The CDR3 nucleotides are TGCGCCAGCAGCCAAGATGTCGGGATCTATGGCTACACCTTC.

In its sample, this clone was seen a few times. The V call is TRBV25-1, the J call TRBJ2-7, with a possible D match to TRBD1 (6 bases). The CDR3 covers 14 residues. V dropped 2 bases and J dropped 3 bases, with 11 bases sitting between them. Germline V gene lookup returns CDR1 MGHDK and CDR2 SYGVNS. Written as DNA, the CDR3 is TGTGCCAGCAGTGAAGGGGACATAATCTACGAGCAGTACTTC. It is translated as CASSEGDIIYEQYF.

The chain links TRBV27 to TRBJ1-1; 7 bases align to TRBD1. This CDR3 is built from 16 residues. The ends lost 5 bases at V and 0 bases at J; junction bases unmatched: 9. The germline CDR1 and CDR2 sequences are MNHEY and SMNVEV (reference sequence). The CDR3 protein is CASSAQTGLMNTEAFF. The CDR3 DNA is TGTGCCAGCAGTGCACAGACAGGGCTCATGAACACTGAAGCTTTCTTT.

The rearrangement joins TRBV27 to TRBJ2-7; the match to TRBD1 covers 10 bases. The V gene end was trimmed by 11 bases and the J gene end by 7 bases; junction bases not matched to a gene: 11. The CDR3 has 13 amino acids. CDR1 and CDR2 (germline): MNHEY, SMNVEV (reference sequence). The DNA for the CDR3 is TGTGCCTCCACTGGGACAGGGGTTCGTGAGCAGTACTTC. As protein: CASTGTGVREQYF.

The chain is built from TRBV14 and TRBJ2-7, with 12 positions matching TRBD1. V shed 0 bases, J shed 5 bases, and the junction held 5 bases outside the gene matches. The length of the CDR3 is 16 residues. The V gene's germline CDR1 is SGHDN and CDR2 FVKESK. CDR3: CASSQDRGTGGDEQYF. The CDR3 region has the DNA TGTGCCAGCAGCCAAGATAGGGGGACAGGGGGCGACGAGCAGTACTTC.